This record concerns one T cell receptor (beta chain) sequence. This entry is derived from a study of blood T cell repertoires in COVID-19. V was cut by 7 bases and J by 1 base, with 22 bases left in between. Germline values: CDR1 WSHSY, CDR2 SAAADI. The CDR3 is 17 amino acids. The repertoire was sequenced with immunoSEQ multiplex PCR; TCRdb's copy has only in-frame clones and lacks some. The table lists fewer than 250,000 clones, about 83% of them singletons. V and J are TRBV10-2 and TRBJ1-1; weak D call: TRBD1 (5 bases). The TCR originated in a woman aged 45-65 years with active or convalescent COVID-19. The sequenced sample consisted of peripheral blood. DNA of the CDR3: TGCGCCAGCAACGCACTGGGGGGGGGACGTGGGAACACTGAAGCTTTCTTT. Protein product: CASNALGGGRGNTEAFF.